What follows are 32 T cell receptor beta chains derived from one specimen sequenced in a study of CD8 T cells in Susac syndrome. cDNA came from approximately 0.5 to 1 ug RNA primed by random hexamers. TCRdb recomputed calls from the immunoSEQ multiplex PCR reads with MiXCR, one row per CDR3 protein. The data contain around 180,000 distinct CDR3 sequences, approximately 94% of them singletons. Sequencing was done on a sample of CD4+ T cells from PBMCs. The receptor source for this set is a human donor with multiple sclerosis.

The J gene is TRBJ1-1, the V gene TRBV7-3; 7 nucleotides align to TRBD1. Germline V gene sequence: CDR1 SGHTA, CDR2 FQGTGA. The V gene end was trimmed by 4 bases and the J gene end by 2 bases; junction bases not matched to a gene: 4. CDR3 length equals 14 residues. The DNA for the CDR3 is TGTGCCAGCAGCTCCCAGGGGGGCAACACTGAAGCTTTCTTT. This translates into CASSSQGGNTEAFF.

The chain couples TRBV4-2 to TRBJ1-2; 10 bases match TRBD1. Germline trimming cut 1 base from V and 8 bases from J; bases unmatched to any gene: 16. The CDR3 length is 18 residues. Germline V gene data show CDR1 as LGHNA and CDR2 as YNFKEQ. CDR3 DNA: TGTGCCAGCAGCCAAGCGTTCAGGCAGGGACAGGGGATGGGCGGCTACACCTTC. It encodes CASSQAFRQGQGMGGYTF.

J is TRBJ2-5 and V is TRBV15; 9 bases align to TRBD1. Germline-derived CDR1 and CDR2 are LNHNV and YYDKDF (reference sequence). Losses at the gene ends were 4 bases for V and 5 bases for J; bases not matched to a gene: 11. This CDR3 has 16 amino acids. CDR3 sequence (DNA): TGTGCCACCAGCATAGCACCCGGGACAGGGACTGAGACCCAGTACTTC. It encodes CATSIAPGTGTETQYF.

There are a few counts of this clonotype. V and J are TRBV29-1 and TRBJ1-1; D remains ambiguous. The CDR3 contains 13 residues. Deletions cut 3 bases from V and 0 bases from J, with 8 bases between. Germline V gene lookup returns CDR1 SQVTM and CDR2 ANQGSEA. Here the CDR3 reads CSVETGVNTEAFF. The CDR3, as DNA: TGCAGCGTTGAGACGGGAGTGAACACTGAAGCTTTCTTT.

V is TRBV4-2 and J is TRBJ2-5; 12 bases map to TRBD1. The germline V gene encodes CDR1 LGHNA and CDR2 YNFKEQ. The CDR3 loop spans 17 amino acids. V shed 1 base and J 3 bases; nucleotides not matched to a gene: 6. In nucleotides, the CDR3 is TGTGCCAGCAGCCAAGCCACCGGGACAGGGGGCGAAGAGACCCAGTACTTC. This encodes CASSQATGTGGEETQYF.

The chain has TRBV24-1 and TRBJ2-1; TRBD1 matches 8 bases. The CDR3 contains 16 residues. V lost 2 bases to trimming and J lost 9 bases; unmatched junction nucleotides: 11. Germline V lookup: CDR1 KGHDR, CDR2 SFDVKD. The CDR3 nucleotides are TGTGCCACCAGTGATTCTCGGTGGACAGGGAGTATTGAGCAGTTCTTC. Amino acid sequence: CATSDSRWTGSIEQFF.

The V call is TRBV7-9, the J call TRBJ2-7; the D call may be TRBD1 or TRBD2 (6 bases each). Trimming removed 3 bases at V and 2 bases at J, with 14 bases between. This CDR3 is 15 amino acids long. Germline CDR1 and CDR2: SEHNR and FQNEAQ (reference sequence). The CDR3 DNA reads as TGTGCCAGCAGCTTTGGAGGGACACGGGCCTACGAGCAGTACTTC. It translates to CASSFGGTRAYEQYF.

V and J are TRBV29-1 and TRBJ1-1; D gene unclear. Germline CDR1 is SQVTM and CDR2 is ANQGSEA. This CDR3 is 12 amino acids long. Between the trimmed V and J ends, which lost 5 bases and 8 bases, there was a span of 15 bases. The CDR3 DNA reads TGCAGCGTTAAGGACGCCGCTCTGGAAGCTTTCTTT. Protein sequence: CSVKDAALEAFF.

The gene calls are TRBV29-1 and TRBJ1-2; D gene ambiguous. V lost 4 bases and J 3 bases, leaving 12 bases between the germline ends. Germline values: CDR1 SQVTM, CDR2 ANQGSEA. This CDR3 has 13 residues. CDR3 sequence: CSVARVMDYGYTF. The CDR3 nucleotides read TGCAGCGTTGCTAGGGTTATGGACTATGGCTACACCTTC.

This chain links TRBV29-1 with TRBJ2-5, with 8 nucleotides matching TRBD2. The CDR3 spans 13 residues. Germline V lookup: CDR1 SQVTM, CDR2 ANQGSEA. The V gene end was trimmed by 2 bases and the J gene end by 5 bases; junction bases not matched to a gene: 4. The CDR3 protein is CSVEPGGRETQYF. CDR3 DNA: TGCAGCGTTGAACCGGGGGGGAGGGAGACCCAGTACTTC. Full variable domain (rest looked up from reference TRBV29-1 and TRBJ2-5): SAVISQKPSRDICQRGTSLTIQCQVDSQVTMMFWYRQQPGQSLTLIATANQGSEATYESGFVIDKFPISRPNLTFSTLTVSNMSPEDSSIYLCSVEPGGRETQYFGPGTRLLVL.

The chain is built from TRBV12-3 or TRBV12-4 and TRBJ1-1; 11 bases are a match to TRBD1. The CDR3 loop spans 13 amino acids. The junction had 3 bases not matched to a gene; V was cut back by 5 bases and J by 7 bases. CDR3 DNA: TGTGCCAGCAGTCGGGGGACAGGGGGTGAAGCTTTCTTT. Translated, it gives CASSRGTGGEAFF.

This clonotype appeared once. This sequence joins TRBV7-9 and TRBJ1-2, with a possible D match to TRBD1 (5 bases). The CDR3 loop spans 13 amino acids. CDR1 is SEHNR and CDR2 is FQNEAQ in the germline V gene (reference sequence). Deletions cut 0 bases from V and 8 bases from J, with 10 bases between. The CDR3 loop reads CASSLASGGGYTF. The DNA of the CDR3 is TGTGCCAGCAGCTTAGCCTCTGGGGGAGGCTACACCTTC.

The chain employs TRBV11-2 and TRBJ1-1; D not resolved. Germline lookup yields CDR1 SGHAT and CDR2 FQNNGV. This CDR3 contains 15 residues. V lost 4 bases and J 3 bases, leaving 15 bases between the germline ends. The CDR3, as DNA: TGTGCCAGCAGCTACCGTCCCGATCGGGACACTGAAGCTTTCTTT. Its protein product is CASSYRPDRDTEAFF.

The genes are TRBV29-1 and TRBJ2-7, with TRBD1 identical over 7 bases. The CDR3 extends over 11 amino acids. Germline V CDR1 and CDR2: SQVTM, ANQGSEA. J lost 4 bases, V lost 7 bases, and 4 bases had no gene match. Here the CDR3 reads CSGQGNYEQYF. Written as DNA, the CDR3 is TGCAGCGGACAGGGTAATTACGAGCAGTACTTC.

This chain uses TRBV20-1 with TRBJ1-1; D is perhaps TRBD1 (5 bases). The CDR3 loop spans 12 amino acids. V was trimmed by 0 bases and J by 10 bases, leaving 12 bases between them. Germline V gene sequence: CDR1 DFQATT, CDR2 SNEGSKA (reference sequence). CDR3 in amino acids: CSARDRVDAAFF. The CDR3 DNA follows: TGCAGTGCTAGAGACAGGGTTGACGCAGCTTTCTTT.

The chain couples TRBV12-3 or TRBV12-4 to TRBJ2-1, with 10 bases identical to TRBD2. The ends lost 6 bases at V and 5 bases at J; junction bases unmatched: 4. The CDR3 spans 14 residues. CDR3 nucleotides: TGTGCCAGCAGAGCGGGGGGGCCCCACAATGAGCAGTTCTTC. Protein product: CASRAGGPHNEQFF.

The chain combines TRBV20-1 with TRBJ1-1, with unresolved D. Germline CDR1 and CDR2: DFQATT and SNEGSKA (reference sequence). CDR3 length: 14 amino acids. Between the trimmed V and J ends, which lost 3 bases and 5 bases, there was a span of 16 bases. CDR3 nucleotides: TGCAGTGCTAGCGGTTTGACACCTGGGACTGAAGCTTTCTTT. Translation: CSASGLTPGTEAFF.

The chain links TRBV5-1 to TRBJ2-3; 8 bases map to TRBD2. The CDR3 loop spans 15 amino acids. Germline CDR1 SGHRS, CDR2 YFSETQ. V was pared by 5 bases and J by 5 bases, with 10 bases of the junction left unmatched. As DNA, the CDR3 is TGCGCCAGCAGACCCATAGCGGGGTCAGGAGATACGCAGTATTTT. Residues: CASRPIAGSGDTQYF.

The chain carries TRBV9 and TRBJ2-3; D ambiguous. The CDR3 totals 15 residues. Germline loops: CDR1 SGDLS, CDR2 YYNGEE. Trimming pared 3 bases from V and 3 bases from J, leaving 14 bases between. The CDR3 loop reads CASSADPTATDTQYF. In nucleotides, the CDR3 is TGTGCCAGCAGCGCCGATCCCACAGCGACAGATACGCAGTATTTT.

V and J are TRBV6-5 and TRBJ2-1; D remains unclear. The CDR3 loop spans 12 amino acids. Deletions cut 4 bases from V and 6 bases from J, with 7 bases between. Germline lookup yields CDR1 MNHEY and CDR2 SVGAGI. CDR3 in DNA: TGTGCCAGCAGTTCCCGTGGCAATGAGCAGTTCTTC. This gives the protein CASSSRGNEQFF.

The V call is TRBV6-4, the J call TRBJ1-5; TRBD1 aligns across 7 bases. The germline V gene encodes CDR1 MRHNA and CDR2 SNTAGT. V lost 8 bases, J lost 4 bases, and 8 bases stayed unmatched. This CDR3 comprises 14 residues. This CDR3 is CASVGRDSNQPQHF. The CDR3 DNA reads as TGTGCCAGCGTTGGCCGGGACAGTAATCAGCCCCAGCATTTT.

CDR3 sequence: CSAEGGRGDHEQYF. For the CDR3, the DNA is TGCAGTGCCGAAGGGGGCAGGGGAGACCACGAGCAGTACTTC. The chain has TRBV20-1 and TRBJ2-7; 7 nucleotides align to TRBD1. The length of the CDR3 is 14 residues. Per germline, CDR1 DFQATT and CDR2 SNEGSKA (reference sequence). V shed 6 bases, J shed 5 bases, and the junction held 13 bases outside the gene matches.

V usage is TRBV6-6 and J usage is TRBJ1-2; D ambiguous. CDR3 length: 15 amino acids. Germline loops: CDR1 MNHNY, CDR2 SVGAGI (reference sequence). V shed 4 bases and J shed 8 bases, with 20 bases lying between them. DNA for the CDR3: TGTGCCAGCAGTTCCCGTGGGCAAGGGAATGGGGGCTACACCTTC. Its protein product is CASSSRGQGNGGYTF.

V usage is TRBV2 and J usage is TRBJ1-2, with unresolved D. The ends were cut back, 6 bases at V and 0 bases at J, with 11 bases in the middle. Germline V CDR1 and CDR2: SNHLY, FYNNEI. The CDR3 extends over 14 amino acids. CDR3 nucleotides: TGTGCCAGCAGGGACCGCCTTTCTAACTATGGCTACACCTTC. Translation: CASRDRLSNYGYTF. The full variable domain, its missing parts supplied by reference TRBV2 and TRBJ1-2, is EPEVTQTPSHQVTQMGQEVILRCVPISNHLYFYWYRQILGQKVEFLVSFYNNEISEKSEIFDDQFSVERPDGSNFTLKIRSTKLEDSAMYFCASRDRLSNYGYTFGSGTRLTVV.

This chain uses TRBV5-1 with TRBJ2-3; D could derive from TRBD1 or TRBD2 (6 bases each). The CDR3 sequence is 17 residues long. Trimming left V 0 bases short and J 1 base short, with 15 bases between. Germline V gene sequence: CDR1 SGHRS, CDR2 YFSETQ. CDR3 residues: CASSLGTGAVGTDTQYF. DNA of the CDR3: TGCGCCAGCAGCTTGGGAACGGGGGCGGTGGGCACAGATACGCAGTATTTT.

The CDR3 region is CSARGVGTGGPQETQYF. The CDR3 DNA follows: TGCAGTGCTAGAGGGGTCGGAACAGGCGGTCCGCAAGAGACCCAGTACTTC. The V and J genes are TRBV20-1 and TRBJ2-5, with D perhaps TRBD1 (5 bases). CDR3 length: 17 residues. Per germline, CDR1 DFQATT and CDR2 SNEGSKA (reference sequence). Trimming left V 1 base short and J 2 bases short, with 20 bases between.

CDR3: CASSPGTDNTGEQYF. Written as DNA, the CDR3 is TGTGCCAGCAGTCCAGGGACAGACAACACAGGCGAGCAGTACTTC. The chain recombines TRBV6-2 or TRBV6-3 with TRBJ2-7; 7 bases align to TRBD1. CDR3 length equals 15 residues. With 5 bases clipped from V and 6 bases from J, the junction kept 13 bases outside the gene matches. Germline lookup yields CDR1 MNHEY and CDR2 SVGEGT.

In this sample, this clonotype turned up a few times. The rearrangement joins TRBV29-1 to TRBJ1-2, with no clear D. This CDR3 spans 11 amino acids. Trimming left V 5 bases short and J 1 base short, with 5 bases between. The germline gives CDR1 SQVTM, CDR2 ANQGSEA. This CDR3 is CSVRFNYGYTF. The CDR3 bases are TGCAGCGTTCGGTTTAACTATGGCTACACCTTC.

This chain connects TRBV13 to TRBJ2-4; 7 bases agree with TRBD2. The CDR3 loop spans 13 amino acids. The trim removed 9 bases at V and 9 bases at J, leaving 11 bases unmatched. The V gene's germline CDR1 is PRHDT and CDR2 FYEKMQ (reference sequence). The CDR3 is CASHLWGGGIQYF. The CDR3 DNA reads TGTGCCAGTCACCTTTGGGGGGGAGGCATTCAGTACTTC. Complete variable domain (other parts from reference TRBV13 and TRBJ2-4): AAGVIQSPRHLIKEKRETATLKCYPIPRHDTVYWYQQGPGQDPQFLISFYEKMQSDKGSIPDRFSAQQFSDYHSELNMSSLELGDSALYFCASHLWGGGIQYFGAGTRLSVL.

The chain has TRBV11-1 and TRBJ1-6, with D possibly being TRBD1 (5 bases). CDR1 is SGHAT and CDR2 is FQDESV in the germline V gene (reference sequence). CDR3 length: 16 residues. V was shortened by 2 bases and J by 7 bases, with 15 bases between the two germline ends. In DNA, the CDR3 is TGTGCCAGCAGCTTATCACGGCAGGGAAGCAATTCACCCCTCCACTTT. Its protein product is CASSLSRQGSNSPLHF.

The sample holds one count of this clonotype. The chain links TRBV20-1 to TRBJ2-4, with D possibly matching TRBD2 (5 bases). V dropped 5 bases and J dropped 2 bases, with 13 bases sitting between them. The CDR3 covers 14 residues. Looked up from germline, CDR1 is DFQATT and CDR2 is SNEGSKA (reference sequence). CDR3 region: CSAHGDFSKNIQYF. In DNA form, the CDR3 reads TGCAGTGCTCACGGGGATTTTTCCAAAAACATTCAGTACTTC.

The V and J genes are TRBV29-1 and TRBJ2-7, with D maybe TRBD2 (6 bases). CDR1 and CDR2 (germline): SQVTM, ANQGSEA. V was shortened by 6 bases and J by 2 bases, with 8 bases between the two germline ends. This CDR3 spans 11 amino acids. The CDR3: CSVRGAYEQYF. The CDR3 bases are TGCAGCGTCCGCGGGGCCTACGAGCAGTACTTC.